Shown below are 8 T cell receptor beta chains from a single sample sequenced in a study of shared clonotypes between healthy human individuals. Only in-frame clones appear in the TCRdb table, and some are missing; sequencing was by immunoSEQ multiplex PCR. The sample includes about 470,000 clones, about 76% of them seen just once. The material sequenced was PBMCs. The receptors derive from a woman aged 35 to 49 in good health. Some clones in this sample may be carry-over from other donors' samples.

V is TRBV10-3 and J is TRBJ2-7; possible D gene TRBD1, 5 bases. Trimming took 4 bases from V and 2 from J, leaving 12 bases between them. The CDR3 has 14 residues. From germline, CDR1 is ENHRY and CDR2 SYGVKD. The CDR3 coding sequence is TGTGCCATCAGTGGTGGGGCCCTCGCCTACGAGCAGTACTTC. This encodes CAISGGALAYEQYF.

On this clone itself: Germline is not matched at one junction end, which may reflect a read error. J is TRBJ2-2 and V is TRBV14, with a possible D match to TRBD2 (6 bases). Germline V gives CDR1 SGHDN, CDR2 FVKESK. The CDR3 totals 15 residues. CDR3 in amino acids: CASSHLARNIGELFF. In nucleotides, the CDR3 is TGTGCCAGCAGCCATCTAGCGAGGAACATCGGGGAGCTGTTTTTT.

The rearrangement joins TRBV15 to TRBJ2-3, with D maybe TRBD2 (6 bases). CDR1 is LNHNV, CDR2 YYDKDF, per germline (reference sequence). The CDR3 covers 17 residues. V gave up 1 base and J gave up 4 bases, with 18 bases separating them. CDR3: CATSRGWDSPAADTQYF. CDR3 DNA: TGTGCCACCAGCAGAGGTTGGGACTCCCCAGCGGCAGATACGCAGTATTTT.

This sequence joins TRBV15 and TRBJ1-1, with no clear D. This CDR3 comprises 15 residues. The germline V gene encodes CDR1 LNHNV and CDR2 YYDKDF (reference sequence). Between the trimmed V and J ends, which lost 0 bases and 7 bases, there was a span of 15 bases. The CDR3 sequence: CATSRDLSAGGEAFF. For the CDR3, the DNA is TGTGCCACCAGCAGAGATCTCAGCGCGGGAGGTGAAGCTTTCTTT.

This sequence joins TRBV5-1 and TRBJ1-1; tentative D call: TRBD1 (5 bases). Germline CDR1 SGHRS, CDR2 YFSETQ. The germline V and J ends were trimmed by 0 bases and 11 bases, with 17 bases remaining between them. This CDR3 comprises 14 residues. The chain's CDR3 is CASSLDPQGGDAFF. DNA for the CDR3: TGCGCCAGCAGCTTGGATCCTCAGGGAGGGGACGCTTTCTTT.

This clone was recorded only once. The CDR3 loop is CASSIAGQGSGYTF. CDR3 DNA: TGCGCCAGCAGCATAGCGGGACAGGGGTCTGGCTACACCTTC. The V and J genes are TRBV4-3 and TRBJ1-2; 10 bases map to TRBD1. V lost 5 bases to trimming and J lost 7 bases; unmatched junction nucleotides: 7. This CDR3 is 14 amino acids long. Per the germline V gene, CDR1 is LGHNA and CDR2 is YSLEER.

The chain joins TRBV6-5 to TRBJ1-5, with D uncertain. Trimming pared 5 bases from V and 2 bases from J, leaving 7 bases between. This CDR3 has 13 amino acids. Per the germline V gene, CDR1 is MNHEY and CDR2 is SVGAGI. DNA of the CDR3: TGTGCCAGCAGTCGGTTGGGCAATCAGCCCCAGCATTTT. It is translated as CASSRLGNQPQHF.

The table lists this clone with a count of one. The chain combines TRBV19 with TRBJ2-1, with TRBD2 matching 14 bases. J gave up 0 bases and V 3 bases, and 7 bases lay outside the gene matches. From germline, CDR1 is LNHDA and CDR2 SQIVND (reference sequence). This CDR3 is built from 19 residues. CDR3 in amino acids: CASSMVGLAGESSYNEQFF. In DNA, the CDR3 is TGTGCCAGTAGTATGGTGGGACTAGCGGGAGAGAGCTCCTACAATGAGCAGTTCTTC. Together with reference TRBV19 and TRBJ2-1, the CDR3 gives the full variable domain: DGGITQSPKYLFRKEGQNVTLSCEQNLNHDAMYWYRQDPGQGLRLIYYSQIVNDFQKGDIAEGYSVSREKKESFPLTVTSAQKNPTAFYLCASSMVGLAGESSYNEQFFGPGTRLTVL.